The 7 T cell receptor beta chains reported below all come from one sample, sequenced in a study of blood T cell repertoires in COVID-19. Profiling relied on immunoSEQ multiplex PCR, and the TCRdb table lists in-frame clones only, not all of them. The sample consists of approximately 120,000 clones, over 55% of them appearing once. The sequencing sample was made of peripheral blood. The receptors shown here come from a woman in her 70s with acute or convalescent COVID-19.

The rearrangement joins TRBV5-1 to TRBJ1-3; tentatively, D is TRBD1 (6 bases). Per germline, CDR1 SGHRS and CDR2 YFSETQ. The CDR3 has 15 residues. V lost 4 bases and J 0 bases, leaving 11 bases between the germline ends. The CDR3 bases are TGCGCCAGCAGCCCACAGGGTACCTCTGGAAACACCATATATTTT. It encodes CASSPQGTSGNTIYF.

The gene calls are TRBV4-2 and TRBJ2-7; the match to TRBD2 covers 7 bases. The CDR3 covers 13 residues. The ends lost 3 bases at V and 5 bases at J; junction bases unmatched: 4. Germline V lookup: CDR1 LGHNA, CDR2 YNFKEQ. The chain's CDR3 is CASSHETSHEQYF. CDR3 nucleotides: TGTGCCAGCAGCCATGAGACTAGCCACGAGCAGTACTTC.

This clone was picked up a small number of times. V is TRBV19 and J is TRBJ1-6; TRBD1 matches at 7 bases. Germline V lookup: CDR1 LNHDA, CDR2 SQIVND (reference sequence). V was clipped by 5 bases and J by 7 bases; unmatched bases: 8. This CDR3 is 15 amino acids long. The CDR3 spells CASSLGQLLNSPLHF. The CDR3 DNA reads TGTGCCAGTAGTTTGGGACAGTTATTAAATTCACCCCTCCACTTT.

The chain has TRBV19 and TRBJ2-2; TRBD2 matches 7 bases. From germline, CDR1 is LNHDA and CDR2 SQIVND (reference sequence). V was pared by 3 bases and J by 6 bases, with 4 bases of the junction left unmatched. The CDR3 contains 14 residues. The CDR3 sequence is CASSITAGAGELFF. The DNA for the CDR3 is TGTGCCAGTAGTATTACTGCGGGAGCCGGGGAGCTGTTTTTT.

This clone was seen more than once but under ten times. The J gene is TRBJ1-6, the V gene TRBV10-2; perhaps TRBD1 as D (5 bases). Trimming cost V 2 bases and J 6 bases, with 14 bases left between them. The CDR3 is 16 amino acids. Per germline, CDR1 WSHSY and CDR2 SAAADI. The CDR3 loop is CASSEPQAGVNSPLHF. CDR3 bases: TGCGCCAGCAGTGAGCCGCAGGCGGGGGTTAATTCACCCCTCCACTTT.

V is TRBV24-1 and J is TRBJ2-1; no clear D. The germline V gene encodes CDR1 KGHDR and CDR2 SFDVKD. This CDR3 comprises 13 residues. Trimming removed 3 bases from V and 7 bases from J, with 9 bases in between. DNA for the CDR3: TGTGCCACCAGTGATCGACTCATAAATGAGCAGTTCTTC. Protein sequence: CATSDRLINEQFF.

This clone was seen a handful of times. The CDR3: CASSFGRATEQFF. CDR3 DNA: TGTGCCAGCAGCTTTGGGAGAGCCACTGAGCAGTTCTTC. The J gene is TRBJ2-1, the V gene TRBV7-2; TRBD2 might be the D (5 bases). The CDR3 consists of 13 residues. Looked up from germline, CDR1 is SGHTA and CDR2 is FQGNSA. V was clipped by 3 bases and J by 9 bases, with 12 bases between them.